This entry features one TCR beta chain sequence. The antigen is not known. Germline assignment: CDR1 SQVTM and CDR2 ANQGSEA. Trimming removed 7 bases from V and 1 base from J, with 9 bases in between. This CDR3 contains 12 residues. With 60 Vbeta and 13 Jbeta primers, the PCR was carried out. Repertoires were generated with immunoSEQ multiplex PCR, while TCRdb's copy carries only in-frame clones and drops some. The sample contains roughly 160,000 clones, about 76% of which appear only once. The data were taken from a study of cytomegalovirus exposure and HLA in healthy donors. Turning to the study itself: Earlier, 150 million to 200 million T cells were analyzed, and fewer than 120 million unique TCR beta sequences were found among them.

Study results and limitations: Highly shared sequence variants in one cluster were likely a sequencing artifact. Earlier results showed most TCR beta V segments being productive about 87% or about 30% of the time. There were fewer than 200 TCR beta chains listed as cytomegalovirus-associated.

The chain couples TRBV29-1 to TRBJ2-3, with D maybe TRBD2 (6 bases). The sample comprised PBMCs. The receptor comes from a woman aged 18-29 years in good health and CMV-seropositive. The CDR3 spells CSAQRGTDTQYF. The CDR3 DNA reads TGCAGCGCCCAGCGGGGCACAGATACGCAGTATTTT.